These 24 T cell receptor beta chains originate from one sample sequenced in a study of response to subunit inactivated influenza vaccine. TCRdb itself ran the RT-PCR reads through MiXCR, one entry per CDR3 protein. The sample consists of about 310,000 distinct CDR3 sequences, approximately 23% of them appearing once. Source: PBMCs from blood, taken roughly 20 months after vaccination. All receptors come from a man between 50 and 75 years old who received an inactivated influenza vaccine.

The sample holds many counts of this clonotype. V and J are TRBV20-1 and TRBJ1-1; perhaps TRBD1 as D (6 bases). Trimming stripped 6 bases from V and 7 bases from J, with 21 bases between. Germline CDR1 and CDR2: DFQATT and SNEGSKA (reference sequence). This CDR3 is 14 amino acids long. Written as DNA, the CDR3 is TGCAGTGCCCCCCCCACAGGGCTAGTCCTTGAAGCTTTCTTT. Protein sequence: CSAPPTGLVLEAFF.

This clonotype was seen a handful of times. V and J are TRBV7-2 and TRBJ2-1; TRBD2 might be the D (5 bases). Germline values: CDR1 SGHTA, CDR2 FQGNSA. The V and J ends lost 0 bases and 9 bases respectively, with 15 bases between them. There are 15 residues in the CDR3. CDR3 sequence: CASSLAPGPGSEQFF. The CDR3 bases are TGTGCCAGCAGCTTAGCCCCTGGACCGGGGAGTGAGCAGTTCTTC.

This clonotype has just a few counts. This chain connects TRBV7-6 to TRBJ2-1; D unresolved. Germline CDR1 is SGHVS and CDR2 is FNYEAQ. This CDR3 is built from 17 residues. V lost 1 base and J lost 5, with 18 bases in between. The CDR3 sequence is CASSLDREQLKNNEQFF. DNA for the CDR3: TGTGCCAGCAGCTTAGATCGTGAACAGCTAAAAAACAATGAGCAGTTCTTC.

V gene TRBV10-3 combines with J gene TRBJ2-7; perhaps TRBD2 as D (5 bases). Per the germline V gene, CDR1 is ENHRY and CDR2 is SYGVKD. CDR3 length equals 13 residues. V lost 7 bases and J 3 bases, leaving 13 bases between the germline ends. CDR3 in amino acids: CAITEGGSYEQYF. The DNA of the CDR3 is TGTGCCATCACCGAAGGTGGGAGCTACGAGCAGTACTTC.

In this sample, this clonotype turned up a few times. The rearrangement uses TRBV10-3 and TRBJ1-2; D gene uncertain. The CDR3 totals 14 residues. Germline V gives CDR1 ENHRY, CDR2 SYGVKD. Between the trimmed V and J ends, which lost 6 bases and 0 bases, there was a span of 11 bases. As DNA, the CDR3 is TGTGCCATCAGCGGAGACGGCGCTAACTATGGCTACACCTTC. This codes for CAISGDGANYGYTF.

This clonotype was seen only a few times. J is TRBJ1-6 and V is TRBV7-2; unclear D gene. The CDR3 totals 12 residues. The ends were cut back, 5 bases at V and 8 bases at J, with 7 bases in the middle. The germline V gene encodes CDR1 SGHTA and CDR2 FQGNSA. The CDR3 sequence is CASSKGDSPLHF. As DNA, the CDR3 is TGTGCCAGCAGCAAGGGAGATTCACCCCTCCACTTT.

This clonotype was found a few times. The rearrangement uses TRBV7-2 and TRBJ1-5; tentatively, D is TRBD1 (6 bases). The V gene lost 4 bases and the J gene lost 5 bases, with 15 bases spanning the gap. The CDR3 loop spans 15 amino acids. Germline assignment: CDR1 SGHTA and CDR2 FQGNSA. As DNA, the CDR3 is TGTGCCAGCAGCTGGAGGGGGGGCGCGGATCAGCCCCAGCATTTT. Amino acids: CASSWRGGADQPQHF.

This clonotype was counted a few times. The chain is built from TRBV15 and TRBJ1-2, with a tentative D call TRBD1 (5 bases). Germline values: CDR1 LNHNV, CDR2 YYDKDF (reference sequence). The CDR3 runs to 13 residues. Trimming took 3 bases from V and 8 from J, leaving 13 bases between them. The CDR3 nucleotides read TGTGCCACCAGCAGGGCCGGGACCGGGGGCTACACCTTC. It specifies CATSRAGTGGYTF.

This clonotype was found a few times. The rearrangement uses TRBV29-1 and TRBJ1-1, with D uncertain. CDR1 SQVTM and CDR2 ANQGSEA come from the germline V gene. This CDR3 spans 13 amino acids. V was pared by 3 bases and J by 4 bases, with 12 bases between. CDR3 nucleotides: TGCAGCGTTGAGGTGGCGGAGGGCACTGAAGCTTTCTTT. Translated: CSVEVAEGTEAFF.

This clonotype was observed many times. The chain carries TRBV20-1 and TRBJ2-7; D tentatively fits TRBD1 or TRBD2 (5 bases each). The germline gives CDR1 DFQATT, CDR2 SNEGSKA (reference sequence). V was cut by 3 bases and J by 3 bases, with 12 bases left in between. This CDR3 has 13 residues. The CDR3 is CSASGGLGYEQYF. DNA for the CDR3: TGCAGTGCTAGTGGGGGTTTAGGCTACGAGCAGTACTTC.

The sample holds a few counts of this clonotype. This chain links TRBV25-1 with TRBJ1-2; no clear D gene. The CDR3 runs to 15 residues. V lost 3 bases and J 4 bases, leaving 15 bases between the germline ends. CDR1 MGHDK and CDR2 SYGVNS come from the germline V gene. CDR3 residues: CASSDQGRSPYGYTF. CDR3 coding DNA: TGTGCCAGCAGTGATCAAGGGAGATCTCCCTATGGCTACACCTTC.

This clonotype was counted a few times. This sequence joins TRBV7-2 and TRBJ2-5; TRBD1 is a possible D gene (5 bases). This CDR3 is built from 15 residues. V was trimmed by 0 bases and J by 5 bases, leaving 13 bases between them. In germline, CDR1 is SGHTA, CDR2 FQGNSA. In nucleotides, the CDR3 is TGTGCCAGCAGCTTAGCAGTTAGGGGTCACGAGACCCAGTACTTC. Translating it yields CASSLAVRGHETQYF.

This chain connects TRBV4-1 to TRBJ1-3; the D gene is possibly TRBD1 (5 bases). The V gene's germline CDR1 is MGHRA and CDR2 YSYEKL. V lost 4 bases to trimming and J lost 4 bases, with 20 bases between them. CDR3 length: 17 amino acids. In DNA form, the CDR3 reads TGCGCCAGCAGCCTTTGGGGATCCGGGACGTCAGGAAACACCATATATTTT. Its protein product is CASSLWGSGTSGNTIYF.

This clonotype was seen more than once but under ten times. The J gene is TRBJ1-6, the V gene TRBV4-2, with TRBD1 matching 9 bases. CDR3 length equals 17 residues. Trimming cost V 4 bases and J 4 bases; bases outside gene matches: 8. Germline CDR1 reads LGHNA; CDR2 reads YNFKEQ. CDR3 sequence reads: CASSRILDRGYNSPLHF. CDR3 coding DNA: TGTGCCAGCAGCCGAATTTTGGACAGGGGATATAATTCACCCCTCCACTTT.

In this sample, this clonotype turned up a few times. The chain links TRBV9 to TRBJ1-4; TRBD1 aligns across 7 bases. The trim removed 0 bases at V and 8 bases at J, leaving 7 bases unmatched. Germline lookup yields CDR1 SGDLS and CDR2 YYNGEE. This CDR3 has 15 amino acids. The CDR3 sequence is CASSVGGTASEKLFF. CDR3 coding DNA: TGTGCCAGCAGCGTAGGTGGGACAGCATCCGAAAAACTGTTTTTT.

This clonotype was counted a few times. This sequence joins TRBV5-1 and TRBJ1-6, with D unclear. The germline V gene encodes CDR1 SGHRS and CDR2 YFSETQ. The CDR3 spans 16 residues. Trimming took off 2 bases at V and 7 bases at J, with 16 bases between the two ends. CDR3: CASSFRSPESNSPLHF. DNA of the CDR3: TGCGCCAGCAGCTTCCGGTCGCCGGAGTCCAATTCACCCCTCCACTTT.

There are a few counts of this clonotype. Here the CDR3 DNA reads TGCGCCAGCAGCTTGAGTCGGGGTCCGGGGGAGACCCAGTACTTC. The encoded protein is CASSLSRGPGETQYF. The gene calls are TRBV5-1 and TRBJ2-5, with D tentatively TRBD2 (5 bases). Germline V gives CDR1 SGHRS, CDR2 YFSETQ. Trimming removed 1 base at V and 5 bases at J, with 15 bases between. The CDR3 has 15 residues.

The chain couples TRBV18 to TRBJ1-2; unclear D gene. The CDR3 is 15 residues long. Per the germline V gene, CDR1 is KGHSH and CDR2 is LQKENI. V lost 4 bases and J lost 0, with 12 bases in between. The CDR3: CASSLTVDANYGYTF. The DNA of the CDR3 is TGTGCCAGCTCACTTACAGTTGATGCTAACTATGGCTACACCTTC.

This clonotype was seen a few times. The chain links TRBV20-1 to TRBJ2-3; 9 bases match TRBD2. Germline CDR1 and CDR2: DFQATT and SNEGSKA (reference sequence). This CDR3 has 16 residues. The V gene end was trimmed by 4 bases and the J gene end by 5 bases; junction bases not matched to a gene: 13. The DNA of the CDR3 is TGCAGTGCTACGGGATCCCTAGCGGGGAGGGAAGATACGCAGTATTTT. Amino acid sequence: CSATGSLAGREDTQYF.

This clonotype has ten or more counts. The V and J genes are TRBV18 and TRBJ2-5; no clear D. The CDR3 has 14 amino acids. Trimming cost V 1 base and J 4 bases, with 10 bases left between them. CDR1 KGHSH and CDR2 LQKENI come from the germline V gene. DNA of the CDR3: TGTGCCAGCTCACCACGGTCTTCGCGAGAGACCCAGTACTTC. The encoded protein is CASSPRSSRETQYF.

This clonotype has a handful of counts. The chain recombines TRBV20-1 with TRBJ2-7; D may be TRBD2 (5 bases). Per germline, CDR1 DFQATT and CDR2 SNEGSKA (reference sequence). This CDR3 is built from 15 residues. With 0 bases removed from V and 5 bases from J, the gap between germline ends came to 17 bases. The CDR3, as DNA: TGCAGTGCTAGAGATGCCAGGCGGACTTCGAACGAGCAGTACTTC. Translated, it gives CSARDARRTSNEQYF.

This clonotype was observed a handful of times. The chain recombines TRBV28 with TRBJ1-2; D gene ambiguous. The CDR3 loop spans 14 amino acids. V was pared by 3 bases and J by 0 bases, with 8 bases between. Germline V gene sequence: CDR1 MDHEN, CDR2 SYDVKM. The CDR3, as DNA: TGTGCCAGCAGTTTGGGATGGGCTAACTATGGCTACACCTTC. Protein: CASSLGWANYGYTF.

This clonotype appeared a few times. The CDR3 DNA is TGTGCCTGGAGTGTACGTGAGCAGTTCTTC. Translated: CAWSVREQFF. The chain carries TRBV30 and TRBJ2-1; D is unresolved. The CDR3 covers 10 residues. Trimming removed 0 bases from V and 9 bases from J, with 3 bases in between. Per the germline V gene, CDR1 is GTSNPN and CDR2 is SVGIG (reference sequence).

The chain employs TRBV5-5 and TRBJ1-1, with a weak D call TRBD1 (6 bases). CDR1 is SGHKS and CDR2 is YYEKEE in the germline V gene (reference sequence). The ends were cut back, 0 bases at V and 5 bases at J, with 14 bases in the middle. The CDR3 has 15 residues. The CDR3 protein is CASSLVGGGGTEAFF. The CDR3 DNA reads TGTGCCAGCAGCTTGGTTGGGGGCGGAGGGACTGAAGCTTTCTTT.